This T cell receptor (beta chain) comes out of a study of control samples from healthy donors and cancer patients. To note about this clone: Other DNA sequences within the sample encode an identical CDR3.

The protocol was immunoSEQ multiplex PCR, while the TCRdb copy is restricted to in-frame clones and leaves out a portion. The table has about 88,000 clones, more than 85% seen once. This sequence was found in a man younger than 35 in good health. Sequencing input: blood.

As DNA, the CDR3 is TGTGCCAGCAGCTTAGTTTTGGGGAACACTGAAGCTTTCTTT. Translating gives CASSLVLGNTEAFF. The chain carries TRBV7-9 and TRBJ1-1, with D unclear. The CDR3 has 14 amino acids. Trimming pared 1 base from V and 1 base from J, leaving 7 bases between. Germline CDR1 SEHNR, CDR2 FQNEAQ (reference sequence).